This entry features one T cell receptor (beta chain) sequence. The antigen this receptor binds is unknown. No base-level quality is on record; no much larger clone is a single base apart. Donors were approximately 42 systemically healthy Caucasian individuals from Russia aged roughly 6 to 95 years. Each donor gave roughly 9 milliliters of peripheral blood, drawn into EDTA-treated Vacutainer tubes. PBMCs were isolated by Ficoll-Paque density-gradient centrifugation, with at least 7 million obtained per sample. Trizol reagent was used to extract total RNA from PBMCs, with at least 6 micrograms per sample. The percentages of naive CD45RAhigh/CD27high T cells were determined by flow cytometry on a PBMC aliquot from every donor. The library relied on 5' RACE. The sequencer listed for this sample is Illumina HiSeq 2500. A second PCR of roughly 7 to 11 cycles was performed with a sample-barcoded 5' primer and a J-beta primer mix. A unique molecular identifier was introduced onto each TCR beta cDNA molecule by a template-switch 5' adaptor carrying 12 random nucleotides. Each sample yielded at least 2.5 million CDR3-containing paired-end reads. All of the RNA was converted into first-strand cDNA using the Mint cDNA synthesis kit, with a TRBC-specific oligonucleotide serving as the primer. After uracil-DNA glycosylase treatment, a first 18-cycle PCR used universal primers M1SS and BC2_uni_R on all cDNA. In the authors' own workflow: Normalization of each sample was performed by random selection of 1 million high-quality reads, each carrying a distinct molecular identifier. Reads with shared molecular identifiers were discarded instead of being binned into consensus sequences. MiTCR, run with a Q25 quality threshold and the strictest error-elimination algorithm, handled CDR3 identification, clonotype clustering and error correction. A nonparametric unseen species model with Euler transformation was used to estimate a lower bound on total TCR beta diversity. The raw public reads went through TCRdb reprocessing: fastp at Q25, MiXCR clone calling, in-frame beta chains kept. CDR3 protein duplicates are merged, each entry listing the most common genes and DNA. TCRdb, rather than the study authors, made the V and J calls. The sample yields about 680,000 distinct CDR3 sequences; 45% to 50% were counted once. The ten largest clones add up to roughly 30% of the sample.

The sample belongs to a study of blood T cells in healthy people across ages (dated by TCRdb to the mid-2010s). For the wider study: In model experiments, roughly one uniquely barcoded TCR beta cDNA molecule per two T cells was captured by template switching. Donors of different ages were randomly distributed across sequencing lanes to avoid experimental bias. Using the same blood draw, the study looked at two additional independent replicas of 1 million unique cDNA reads for two donors, one aged 18 to 30 and the other aged 80 or older. To track age-related changes in TCR beta repertoire diversity, the study relied on deep sequencing normalized with unique cDNA molecular identifiers. Four age groups were formed from the donors: young (average 16 years), middle-aged (less than 40), aged (approximately 60) and long-lived (around 80).

Results the study describes overall, beyond this receptor: The percentage of naive T cells measured by flow cytometry correlated strongly with observed TCR beta diversity. Estimates of total diversity based on one million sequenced T cells were considered lower bounds and underestimates. The long-lived group showed more naive CD4+ T cells, fewer expanded clones and increased TCR diversity than the aged group, suggesting age selection. Because profiling used bulk unsorted PBMCs, naive and antigen-experienced compartments could not be compared conclusively. The CMV infection status of donors was not known, potentially confounding age-related changes in expanded clonotypes. As age increased, observed TCR beta diversity per million T cells dropped in a roughly linear way, and a significant reduction was already evident by age 40.

From V the trimming removes 1 base and from J it removes 4 bases, while the gene matches leave 4 bases of the junction unaccounted for. The CDR3 starts with the cysteine, ends with the phenylalanine, and has 15 residues. The DNA shown is the 45-base CDR3, in frame from base 1. Taken from the germline V gene, the CDR1 and CDR2 loops are LGHNA and YSLEER. The sequence is built from TRBV4-3 and TRBJ2-5; 9 bases in the junction line up with TRBD2. The TCR originated in a woman aged 60 to 75 in good health. The specimen was blood. The CDR3 amino acid sequence is: CASSQGAGGSETQYF. The nucleotide sequence reads as follows: TGCGCCAGCAGCCAAGGGGCGGGAGGGTCAGAGACCCAGTACTTC.